The entry below describes one T cell receptor beta chain. It lacks a known antigen. No quality values exist for individual bases; no much larger clone is one base distant. Every donor in the study was a healthy Caucasian. The twin cohort consisted of three pairs of female monozygotic twins, all aged roughly 18 to 29 years. Positive isolation kits from Invitrogen were used to isolate CD4+ and CD8+ T cell populations. The germline V gene encodes CDR1 SGHTA and CDR2 FQGNSA. Measured from the cysteine to the phenylalanine, the CDR3 is 16 residues long. Kept here is only the CDR3 DNA, which spans 48 bases and is read in frame from base 1. V loses 4 bases of germline sequence and J loses 6 bases, and the interval between the two ends is 18 bases. Library preparation employed 5' RACE. Sequencing was performed on an Illumina HiSeq 2000. A universal primer binding site was introduced by template switching, and a unique molecular identifier was present in the final cDNA, enabling accurate counting of TCR cDNA molecules. First-strand cDNA for TCR alpha and beta chains was synthesized from specific primers in the conserved constant-segment region. To control for contamination, every cDNA library carried two barcodes: a SMART-Mk sample barcode plus Illumina barcodes. Two successive PCR steps introduced TruSeq adapter sequences along with Illumina sample barcodes. TCR alpha and beta cDNA libraries were sequenced on the Illumina HiSeq platform with custom primers. As for the original processing: MiGEC processed the raw reads to extract unique molecular identifiers, while MiXCR was used to determine the CDR3 positions. For each individual, recombination models were inferred using an EM algorithm with the repgenHMM and IGoR tools. Shared clonotypes were analyzed with the tcR package in R, and sharing was normalized by the product of cloneset sizes. Out-of-frame nonproductive sequences were analyzed to study raw recombination free of thymic and clonal selection effects. TCRdb reworked the public reads: Q25 trimming with fastp, MiXCR clone assembly, productive beta chains retained. CDR3 protein sequences are deduplicated, and each keeps its most common genes and DNA. These V and J calls derive from TCRdb rather than the authors' analysis. This sample lists 510,000 or so distinct CDR3 sequences; 13% to 15% were detected once. 0.44% of the sample goes to the ten largest clones.

The data derive from a study of identical twins (TCRdb year 2016). Background for the entire study: To test whether fetal clonotypes persist, the study used deep sequencing on TCR alpha and beta repertoires from monozygotic twins, unrelated adults of various ages, and cord blood. To rule out contamination, the twin experiments were replicated at different times with different library preparation protocols.

On the study overall, not on this receptor specifically: Invariant T cells such as MAIT and iNKT could partly confound zero-insertion analyses, though diverse VJ usage argued against this for most clonotypes. Excess twin sharing in beta out-of-frame sequences was weaker because fewer shared sequences lowered the signal-to-noise ratio. Fewer insertions were carried by abundant cord blood beta clonotypes; a weaker similar trend was observed in young adult naive repertoires, while no such trend was observed in memory repertoires. Out-of-frame TCR alpha sequences shared between twins showed an excess of low generation-probability sequences compared with coincidental sharing between unrelated individuals. Conclusions relied on cross-sectional statistical analysis, since the same donors could not be followed over many years. In monozygotic twins, out-of-frame TCR alpha sharing was systematically underestimated by recombination models, although the models agreed with sharing between unrelated individuals.

This sample also appeared in a second study, on yellow fever vaccine responses in identical twins. That second publication adds: According to the authors, the vaccine-induced T cell response in identical twins seemed to be partly convergent and partly specific to each individual. In identical twins, the study followed T cell clones that responded to the vaccine with precision.

The chain was built from TRBV7-2 and TRBJ2-2, with no confidently assigned D gene. The sequenced sample consisted of CD4+ T cells sorted from blood. The receptor's source is a young woman in good health. The CDR3 sequence is CASSSPRAWSAGELFF. The sequence in DNA is TGTGCCAGCAGCTCCCCACGGGCGTGGTCCGCCGGGGAGCTGTTTTTT. The full variable domain, with segments outside the CDR3 supplied by the reference TRBV7-2 and TRBJ2-2 proteins, appears as GAGVSQSPSNKVTEKGKDVELRCDPISGHTALYWYRQSLGQGLEFLIYFQGNSAPDKSGLPSDRFSAERTGGSVSTLTIQRTQQEDSAVYLCASSSPRAWSAGELFFGEGSRLTVL.